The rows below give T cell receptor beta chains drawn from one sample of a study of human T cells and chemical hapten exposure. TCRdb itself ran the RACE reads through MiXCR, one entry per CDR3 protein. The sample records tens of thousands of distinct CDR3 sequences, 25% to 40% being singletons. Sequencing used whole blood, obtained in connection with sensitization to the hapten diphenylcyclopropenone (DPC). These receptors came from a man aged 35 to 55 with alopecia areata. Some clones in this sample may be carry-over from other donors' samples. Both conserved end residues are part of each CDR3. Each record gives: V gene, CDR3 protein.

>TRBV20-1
CSARMTEAFF
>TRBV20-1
CSAPWGVNTEAFF
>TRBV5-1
CASSLAPLRFRADTQYF
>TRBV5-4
CASSLPGSGSVTGELFF
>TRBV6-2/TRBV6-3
CASSYPQGTDEQYF
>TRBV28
CASSFDGYEQFF
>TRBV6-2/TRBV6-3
CACGAVADTQYF
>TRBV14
CASSRSSGRVEQFF
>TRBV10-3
CAISDSGSYNSPLHF
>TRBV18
CASSPPGSYNEQFF
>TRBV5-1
CASSLYLQGAQGYTF
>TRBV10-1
CASSAGARETQYF